These 20 T cell receptor beta chains were all obtained from the same sample, sequenced in a study of cytomegalovirus exposure and HLA in healthy donors. The PCR used 60 Vbeta and 13 Jbeta primers. Only in-frame clones appear in the TCRdb table, and some are missing; sequencing was by immunoSEQ multiplex PCR. The profile shows 200,000 to 250,000 clones, under 80% of them singletons. The sample taken for sequencing was PBMCs. These receptors came from a woman under 40 in good health and CMV-seronegative.

This chain links TRBV30 with TRBJ1-3, with D possibly TRBD1 on 5 matching bases. The germline gives CDR1 GTSNPN, CDR2 SVGIG (reference sequence). V was shortened by 2 bases and J by 0 bases, with 8 bases between the two germline ends. The CDR3 totals 14 residues. This chain's CDR3 is CAWSTGASGNTIYF. In DNA form, the CDR3 reads TGTGCCTGGAGTACAGGAGCCTCTGGAAACACCATATATTTT.

The chain couples TRBV10-1 to TRBJ1-2; 8 bases map to TRBD1. This CDR3 contains 14 residues. The germline gives CDR1 WNHNN, CDR2 SYGVQD (reference sequence). With 3 bases clipped from V and 6 bases from J, the junction kept 6 bases outside the gene matches. The CDR3 spells CASSDLDRDHGYTF. CDR3 nucleotide sequence: TGCGCCAGCAGTGATTTGGACAGGGATCATGGCTACACCTTC.

J is TRBJ2-7 and V is TRBV6-1; 7 bases fit TRBD2. CDR1 MNHNS and CDR2 SASEGT come from the germline V gene. J gave up 4 bases and V 8 bases, and 8 bases lay outside the gene matches. This CDR3 contains 13 residues. The CDR3 DNA reads as TGTGCCAGCGCCCCGGGACTACCTTACGAGCAGTACTTC. Protein sequence: CASAPGLPYEQYF.

This clone was seen more than once but under ten times. The chain has TRBV2 and TRBJ2-5; 7 bases agree with TRBD1. CDR1 SNHLY and CDR2 FYNNEI come from the germline V gene. This CDR3 is built from 14 residues. The ends lost 6 bases at V and 4 bases at J; junction bases unmatched: 8. In DNA, the CDR3 is TGTGCCAGCAGCTTAACAGGGGTTCGAGAGACCCAGTACTTC. It is translated as CASSLTGVRETQYF.

This clone showed up just a few times. The J gene is TRBJ2-1, the V gene TRBV6-5; 9 nucleotides match TRBD1. With 2 bases clipped from V and 9 bases from J, the junction kept 11 bases outside the gene matches. There are 16 residues in the CDR3. Germline V lookup: CDR1 MNHEY, CDR2 SVGAGI. As DNA, the CDR3 is TGTGCCAGCAGTTACGGCACCGGGACAGGGAATTTTGAGCAGTTCTTC. Translating gives CASSYGTGTGNFEQFF.

A few counts support this clone. The rearrangement joins TRBV19 to TRBJ2-2; D uncertain. The V end lost 4 bases, the J end lost 2 bases, and 8 bases lay between the germline ends. Germline V gives CDR1 LNHDA, CDR2 SQIVND (reference sequence). CDR3 length equals 14 residues. CDR3 coding DNA: TGTGCCAGTAGTAGCGGAGCCAACACCGGGGAGCTGTTTTTT. Its translation is CASSSGANTGELFF.

The J gene is TRBJ1-2, the V gene TRBV29-1; 9 bases line up with TRBD1. V was pared by 6 bases and J by 6 bases, with 5 bases of the junction left unmatched. Germline CDR1 and CDR2: SQVTM and ANQGSEA. The CDR3 contains 12 residues. In DNA form, the CDR3 reads TGCAGCGTCACCGGGACAGGGCATGGCTACACCTTC. As protein: CSVTGTGHGYTF.

The V and J genes are TRBV10-3 and TRBJ1-1, with TRBD1 matching over 8 bases. The length of the CDR3 is 13 residues. V shed 6 bases, J shed 3 bases, and the junction held 3 bases outside the gene matches. Germline V CDR1 and CDR2: ENHRY, SYGVKD. CDR3 bases: TGTGCCATCAGAACAGGGGGGGACACTGAAGCTTTCTTT. Amino acid sequence: CAIRTGGDTEAFF.

The chain is built from TRBV7-9 and TRBJ1-1; no reliable D call. V was pared by 6 bases and J by 1 base, with 21 bases between. Per the germline V gene, CDR1 is SEHNR and CDR2 is FQNEAQ (reference sequence). The CDR3 length is 17 residues. The CDR3 is CASRPNPGRGANTEAFF. The CDR3 nucleotides read TGTGCCAGCAGGCCCAACCCCGGTCGAGGTGCGAACACTGAAGCTTTCTTT.

The chain combines TRBV12-5 with TRBJ2-2; 7 nucleotides agree with TRBD2. This CDR3 has 17 amino acids. Germline V gives CDR1 LGHNT, CDR2 FRNRAP. The V segment lost 4 bases and the J segment 2 bases; nucleotides outside the gene matches: 10. The CDR3 DNA reads as TGTGCTAGTGGTTCCCCCCGGGGCGGGAGAAACACCGGGGAGCTGTTTTTT. Its protein is CASGSPRGGRNTGELFF. Complete variable domain (other parts from reference TRBV12-5 and TRBJ2-2): DARVTQTPRHKVTEMGQEVTMRCQPILGHNTVFWYRQTMMQGLELLAYFRNRAPLDDSGMPKDRFSAEMPDATLATLKIQPSEPRDSAVYFCASGSPRGGRNTGELFFGEGSRLTVL.

This clone has only a few counts. The V gene is TRBV6-1, the J gene TRBJ1-2; D is undetermined. Germline CDR1 MNHNS, CDR2 SASEGT. Trimming shortened V by 10 bases and J by 2 bases, and 14 bases separated the two germline ends. The CDR3 length is 13 residues. CDR3 sequence: CATLSGQNYGYTF. The CDR3 bases are TGTGCCACCCTTTCTGGGCAGAACTATGGCTACACCTTC.

The CDR3 region has the DNA TGTGCCAGCAGCTTGGGAGGTAGCGGGAGGGGCACAGATACGCAGTATTTT. Translating gives CASSLGGSGRGTDTQYF. The chain couples TRBV5-4 to TRBJ2-3; 11 bases are shared with TRBD2. Germline lookup yields CDR1 SGHNT and CDR2 YYREEE (reference sequence). Germline trimming cut 0 bases from V and 1 base from J; bases unmatched to any gene: 4. The CDR3 has 17 amino acids.

This clone has only a few counts. V and J are TRBV25-1 and TRBJ1-4; no clear D gene. The CDR3 has 15 amino acids. CDR1 is MGHDK and CDR2 is SYGVNS in the germline V gene. The germline V and J ends were trimmed by 8 bases and 1 base, with 14 bases remaining between them. The CDR3 DNA reads TGTGCCAGCGCCCCCGCCGAGGAAACTAATGAAAAACTGTTTTTT. Translated: CASAPAEETNEKLFF. Drawing the rest from reference TRBV25-1 and TRBJ1-4, the complete variable domain is EADIYQTPRYLVIGTGKKITLECSQTMGHDKMYWYQQDPGMELHLIHYSYGVNSTEKGDLSSESTVSRIRTEHFPLTLESARPSHTSQYLCASAPAEETNEKLFFGSGTQLSVL.

The genes are TRBV5-1 and TRBJ2-5; tentatively, D is TRBD1 (6 bases). This CDR3 contains 13 residues. The germline gives CDR1 SGHRS, CDR2 YFSETQ. V shed 2 bases and J shed 5 bases, with 10 bases lying between them. In DNA form, the CDR3 reads TGCGCCAGCAGCTTCGCAGGGGTGGAGACCCAGTACTTC. It is translated as CASSFAGVETQYF.

The V and J genes are TRBV6-5 and TRBJ2-3; no definite D call. V lost 0 bases, J lost 0 bases, and 4 bases lay in between. Germline V gene sequence: CDR1 MNHEY, CDR2 SVGAGI. CDR3 length equals 14 residues. CDR3: CASSYSLSTDTQYF. DNA for the CDR3: TGTGCCAGCAGTTACTCGTTAAGCACAGATACGCAGTATTTT.

The chain uses TRBV6-5 and TRBJ1-2; D is unresolved. The germline CDR1 and CDR2 sequences are MNHEY and SVGAGI. Trimming stripped 4 bases from V and 2 bases from J, with 8 bases between. This CDR3 comprises 13 residues. The CDR3 DNA reads TGTGCCAGCAGTTTTGGAGGGAACTATGGCTACACCTTC. It encodes CASSFGGNYGYTF.

The CDR3 loop reads CASSPNWGPEVEQYF. CDR3 sequence (DNA): TGTGCCAGCTCACCCAACTGGGGGCCGGAGGTCGAGCAGTACTTC. The chain couples TRBV18 to TRBJ2-7, with D perhaps TRBD1 (6 bases). Germline lookup yields CDR1 KGHSH and CDR2 LQKENI. V was trimmed by 3 bases and J by 6 bases, leaving 18 bases between them. The CDR3 is 15 amino acids.

The chain carries TRBV29-1 and TRBJ2-3; 11 bases map to TRBD2. The CDR3 consists of 15 residues. Germline trimming cut 5 bases from V and 2 bases from J; bases unmatched to any gene: 6. Germline loops: CDR1 SQVTM, CDR2 ANQGSEA. The CDR3 DNA reads TGCAGCGTTCTGCCTAGCGGGGGGCTCACAGATACGCAGTATTTT. This encodes CSVLPSGGLTDTQYF.

This chain uses TRBV18 with TRBJ1-1; D not resolved. The germline V gene encodes CDR1 KGHSH and CDR2 LQKENI. CDR3 length: 13 residues. V lost 2 bases and J lost 4, with 8 bases in between. The CDR3 loop is CASSPTVGTEAFF. The CDR3 DNA sequence: TGTGCCAGCTCACCAACAGTGGGCACTGAAGCTTTCTTT.

The chain employs TRBV5-1 and TRBJ1-2, with TRBD1 matching 8 bases. Germline V CDR1 and CDR2: SGHRS, YFSETQ. The CDR3 is 15 residues long. Trimming at V came to 1 base and at J to 7 bases, leaving 9 bases not matched to a gene. In DNA, the CDR3 is TGCGCCAGCAGCTTGACAGGGGGACCTTTGGGTGGCTACACCTTC. It translates to CASSLTGGPLGGYTF.